This T cell receptor (beta chain) was retrieved from a study of T cell changes during pregnancy in multiple sclerosis. Libraries were prepared by immunoSEQ multiplex PCR; TCRdb keeps only in-frame clonotypes and omits some of them. There are 36,000 or so clones in the sample; approximately 91% occur only once, and approximately 10% lies in the top ten. The CDR3 consists of 15 residues. V was pared by 1 base and J by 8 bases, with 8 bases of the junction left unmatched. The germline V gene encodes CDR1 GTSNPN and CDR2 SVGIG (reference sequence). The starting material was CD8+ T cells from peripheral blood mononuclear cells, obtained in the third trimester of pregnancy. This sequence originates from a female donor with multiple sclerosis, enrolled in a pregnancy study. V and J are TRBV30 and TRBJ2-1, with TRBD2 identical over 10 bases. Written as DNA, the CDR3 is TGTGCCTGGAGTGGGGCGCCTAGCGGGAGATATGAGCAGTTCTTC. This sequence encodes CAWSGAPSGRYEQFF.